The 25 T cell receptor beta chains reported below all come from one sample, sequenced in a study of CD8+ T cells in alopecia areata. The treatment denotes: oral pan-JAK inhibitor, 5-10 mg twice daily. cDNA reverse transcribed from extracted RNA served as the sequencing template. Data came from immunoSEQ multiplex PCR; TCRdb stores just in-frame clones and leaves some out. This sample yields around 70,000 clones, of which approximately 30% are seen a single time; just under 15% belongs to the top ten. The specimen was CD8+ T cells sorted from blood, collected at week 4, from a patient treated with tofacitinib. These TCRs come from a human donor with alopecia areata.

The chain uses TRBV11-2 and TRBJ2-1; perhaps D is TRBD1 or TRBD2 (6 bases each). The CDR3 consists of 13 residues. Trimming took 6 bases from V and 10 from J, leaving 16 bases between them. In germline, CDR1 is SGHAT, CDR2 FQNNGV. The CDR3 region has the DNA TGTGCCAGCAGGCTGAGGGGGGCGCGGGAGCAGTTCTTC. This gives the protein CASRLRGAREQFF.

The chain employs TRBV6-1 and TRBJ1-1; no clear D. This CDR3 is built from 10 residues. Germline V gene sequence: CDR1 MNHNS, CDR2 SASEGT. Deletions cut 10 bases from V and 8 bases from J, with 11 bases between. The DNA of the CDR3 is TGTGCCACCTCCTATGGGGAAGCTTTCTTT. This sequence encodes CATSYGEAFF.

There are a few counts of this clone. The chain has TRBV29-1 and TRBJ2-2, with 7 bases that match TRBD1. This CDR3 is 13 amino acids long. Germline CDR1 SQVTM, CDR2 ANQGSEA. Germline trimming cut 5 bases from V and 1 base from J; bases unmatched to any gene: 1. The CDR3 DNA sequence: TGCAGCGTTCGGACAGGGAACACCGGGGAGCTGTTTTTT. Its translation: CSVRTGNTGELFF.

The V and J genes are TRBV27 and TRBJ2-5, with 8 nucleotides matching TRBD1. This CDR3 comprises 14 residues. CDR1 MNHEY and CDR2 SMNVEV come from the germline V gene (reference sequence). After removal of 7 bases from V and 1 base from J, the junction contained 5 bases not matched to a gene. The DNA for the CDR3 is TGTGCCAGCATCTTACAGGGGGTCCAAGAGACCCAGTACTTC. It encodes CASILQGVQETQYF.

This chain connects TRBV5-6 to TRBJ2-5; no clear D. Trimming pared 4 bases from V and 4 bases from J, leaving 17 bases between. This CDR3 spans 15 amino acids. Germline loops: CDR1 SGHDT, CDR2 YYEEEE. The DNA for the CDR3 is TGTGCCAGCAGCGAACCCTCTTCGTTGGTAGAGACCCAGTACTTC. Translating it yields CASSEPSSLVETQYF. Looking up the rest from reference TRBV5-6 and TRBJ2-5 gives the full variable domain: DAGVTQSPTHLIKTRGQQVTLRCSPKSGHDTVSWYQQALGQGPQFIFQYYEEEERQRGNFPDRFSGHQFPNYSSELNVNALLLGDSALYLCASSEPSSLVETQYFGPGTRLLVL.

This clone showed up just a few times. The chain has TRBV30 and TRBJ1-5; D remains unclear. Germline assignment: CDR1 GTSNPN and CDR2 SVGIG (reference sequence). The V end lost 2 bases, the J end lost 3 bases, and 8 bases lay between the germline ends. This CDR3 has 13 amino acids. The CDR3 reads CAWSLGYNQPQHF. CDR3 coding DNA: TGTGCCTGGAGTTTGGGGTACAATCAGCCCCAGCATTTT.

This clone came up once. The rearrangement joins TRBV30 to TRBJ1-1, with D tentatively TRBD1 (5 bases). Germline V lookup: CDR1 GTSNPN, CDR2 SVGIG (reference sequence). The CDR3 runs to 12 residues. The germline V and J ends were trimmed by 8 bases and 4 bases, with 14 bases remaining between them. The CDR3 spells CARGESATEAFF. The CDR3 bases are TGTGCCAGGGGAGAATCGGCCACTGAAGCTTTCTTT.

This clone was seen more than once but under ten times. CDR3 protein: CSVEGRQRDGYTF. DNA for the CDR3: TGCAGCGTTGAAGGTCGACAGAGGGATGGCTACACCTTC. J is TRBJ1-2 and V is TRBV29-1; maybe TRBD1 (5 bases). The germline gives CDR1 SQVTM, CDR2 ANQGSEA. CDR3 size: 13 residues. Trimming stripped 1 base from V and 6 bases from J, with 12 bases between.

This clone turned up a few times. Other nucleotide sequences from this sample produce the same CDR3. The genes are TRBV29-1 and TRBJ2-5, with D perhaps given as TRBD1 or TRBD2 (5 bases each). Germline V lookup: CDR1 SQVTM, CDR2 ANQGSEA. This CDR3 is built from 11 residues. Trimming stripped 6 bases from V and 5 bases from J, with 10 bases between. CDR3 region: CSVVWGETQYF. The CDR3, as DNA: TGCAGCGTGGTATGGGGGGAGACCCAGTACTTC.

This clone has just a few counts. The chain carries TRBV29-1 and TRBJ1-2; 7 bases are shared with TRBD1. From germline, CDR1 is SQVTM and CDR2 ANQGSEA. With V trimmed by 4 bases and J by 4 bases, 3 bases remained unmatched. This CDR3 is 12 amino acids long. The CDR3 protein is CSVGGQSYGYTF. The CDR3, as DNA: TGCAGCGTTGGGGGACAGAGCTATGGCTACACCTTC.

The V gene is TRBV7-9, the J gene TRBJ2-7, with D hard to call. This CDR3 comprises 11 residues. Germline CDR1 is SEHNR and CDR2 is FQNEAQ (reference sequence). V was cut by 4 bases and J by 2 bases, with 3 bases left in between. CDR3 bases: TGTGCCAGCAGCTCCACCTACGAGCAGTACTTC. It specifies CASSSTYEQYF. The variable domain in full, completed from reference TRBV7-9 and TRBJ2-7, reads DTGVSQNPRHKITKRGQNVTFRCDPISEHNRLYWYRQTLGQGPEFLTYFQNEAQLEKSRLLSDRFSAERPKGSFSTLEIQRTEQGDSAMYLCASSSTYEQYFGPGTRLTVT.

The chain links TRBV27 to TRBJ2-7; no clear D. V lost 3 bases and J 0 bases, leaving 9 bases between the germline ends. Germline V gene data show CDR1 as MNHEY and CDR2 as SMNVEV (reference sequence). The CDR3 consists of 14 residues. The CDR3 region is CASSLTGSSYEQYF. In DNA form, the CDR3 reads TGTGCCAGCAGTTTGACTGGAAGCTCCTACGAGCAGTACTTC.

The J gene is TRBJ1-1, the V gene TRBV5-1; 8 nucleotides agree with TRBD1. The V gene's germline CDR1 is SGHRS and CDR2 YFSETQ. This CDR3 is 14 amino acids long. V lost 0 bases and J lost 5; bases outside the gene matches: 3. The CDR3 nucleotides read TGCGCCAGCAGCTTGGACAGGGGGAAAACTGAAGCTTTCTTT. Its translation: CASSLDRGKTEAFF. Combining the CDR3 with reference TRBV5-1 and TRBJ1-1 gives the whole variable domain KAGVTQTPRYLIKTRGQQVTLSCSPISGHRSVSWYQQTPGQGLQFLFEYFSETQRNKGNFPGRFSGRQFSNSRSEMNVSTLELGDSALYLCASSLDRGKTEAFFGQGTRLTVV.

The V call is TRBV6-6, the J call TRBJ2-3; TRBD2 is a possible D gene (6 bases). CDR3 size: 16 residues. CDR1 and CDR2 (germline): MNHNY, SVGAGI (reference sequence). Trimming removed 5 bases from V and 5 bases from J, with 20 bases in between. CDR3 sequence (DNA): TGTGCCAGCAGTCCTAGAGACGGGAGCCTGGGAGATACGCAGTATTTT. Protein sequence: CASSPRDGSLGDTQYF.

The V gene is TRBV7-9, the J gene TRBJ2-7; D is ambiguous. The CDR3 is made up of 15 amino acids. Between the trimmed V and J ends, which lost 5 bases and 5 bases, there was a span of 19 bases. Germline CDR1 SEHNR, CDR2 FQNEAQ (reference sequence). CDR3 protein: CASSAGRRKIDEQYF. In nucleotides, the CDR3 is TGTGCCAGCAGCGCCGGCAGACGTAAAATCGACGAGCAGTACTTC.

This chain uses TRBV4-1 with TRBJ2-2; unclear D gene. V was trimmed by 2 bases and J by 7 bases, leaving 5 bases between them. Germline values: CDR1 MGHRA, CDR2 YSYEKL. The CDR3 is 12 residues long. The CDR3 here is CASSQQSGELFF. CDR3 in DNA: TGCGCCAGCAGCCAACAGAGCGGGGAGCTGTTTTTT.

In its sample, this clone was seen a few times. This chain connects TRBV13 to TRBJ2-1, with unresolved D. Trimming removed 0 bases at V and 7 bases at J, with 10 bases between. The CDR3 spans 14 residues. CDR1 is PRHDT, CDR2 FYEKMQ, per germline (reference sequence). The CDR3 region has the DNA TGTGCCAGCAGCTTAGGTCGAAGGTGGAATGAGCAGTTCTTC. This translates into CASSLGRRWNEQFF.

This clone was observed a handful of times. The chain employs TRBV29-1 and TRBJ2-7, with a possible D match to TRBD1 (6 bases). Trimming left V 6 bases short and J 1 base short, with 10 bases between. Germline assignment: CDR1 SQVTM and CDR2 ANQGSEA. The CDR3 loop spans 12 amino acids. CDR3 amino acids: CSVWTVSYEQYF. The CDR3 DNA reads TGCAGCGTGTGGACAGTATCCTACGAGCAGTACTTC.

This clone occurred a few times. The chain uses TRBV7-2 and TRBJ1-2; D is unresolved. Trimming stripped 5 bases from V and 4 bases from J, with 14 bases between. This CDR3 spans 14 amino acids. Germline V lookup: CDR1 SGHTA, CDR2 FQGNSA. The CDR3: CASSLVGRGYGYTF. CDR3 nucleotide sequence: TGTGCCAGCAGCCTCGTTGGTCGAGGCTATGGCTACACCTTC.

This clone showed up just once. The rearrangement uses TRBV14 and TRBJ1-2; D remains unclear. The CDR3 totals 12 residues. Germline CDR1 SGHDN, CDR2 FVKESK. Between the trimmed V and J ends, which lost 0 bases and 8 bases, there was a span of 7 bases. This CDR3 is CASSQENEGYTF. The DNA of the CDR3 is TGTGCCAGCAGCCAAGAGAATGAGGGCTACACCTTC.

This clone came up a few times. J is TRBJ2-5 and V is TRBV7-2; D remains ambiguous. The CDR3 totals 11 residues. The germline V gene encodes CDR1 SGHTA and CDR2 FQGNSA. V gave up 10 bases and J gave up 4 bases, with 10 bases separating them. The DNA of the CDR3 is TGTGCCAATCGAGTCGGAGAGACCCAGTACTTC. This translates into CANRVGETQYF.

This chain connects TRBV7-2 to TRBJ2-7; TRBD2 aligns across 8 bases. In germline, CDR1 is SGHTA, CDR2 FQGNSA. The junction had 4 bases not matched to a gene; V was cut back by 3 bases and J by 3 bases. This CDR3 spans 14 amino acids. The CDR3 DNA follows: TGTGCCAGCAGCTTCGGACTAGCCGGCTACGAGCAGTACTTC. Translation: CASSFGLAGYEQYF.

This clone has just a few counts. The chain recombines TRBV6-1 with TRBJ1-6; a possible D gene is TRBD1 (6 bases). CDR3 length: 13 residues. V gave up 8 bases and J gave up 4 bases, with 9 bases separating them. Germline V gene data show CDR1 as MNHNS and CDR2 as SASEGT. The CDR3 DNA is TGTGCCAGCCAGGACAGTTATAATTCACCCCTCCACTTT. It encodes CASQDSYNSPLHF.

The chain joins TRBV29-1 to TRBJ1-2; 8 nucleotides match TRBD1. CDR3 length: 18 residues. CDR1 SQVTM and CDR2 ANQGSEA come from the germline V gene. Trimming at V came to 5 bases and at J to 1 base, leaving 18 bases not matched to a gene. The CDR3 is CSVNGIVGTGGRNYGYTF. CDR3 in DNA: TGCAGCGTTAATGGCATCGTGGGCACAGGGGGACGTAACTATGGCTACACCTTC.

The gene calls are TRBV7-9 and TRBJ2-5; D not certain. CDR3 length equals 11 residues. Looked up from germline, CDR1 is SEHNR and CDR2 is FQNEAQ (reference sequence). The V gene lost 7 bases and the J gene lost 5 bases, with 8 bases spanning the gap. The CDR3 protein is CASNPLETQYF. For the CDR3, the DNA is TGTGCCAGCAACCCTCTGGAGACCCAGTACTTC.